These 11 T cell receptor beta chains share one sample of origin, sequenced in a study of blood T cell repertoires in COVID-19. Sequencing used immunoSEQ multiplex PCR; TCRdb keeps in-frame clones, though not all of them. The sample consists of 170,000 or so clones, 86% of them appearing once. Material: peripheral blood. Receptors originate from a man aged 45 to 65 with active or convalescent COVID-19.

The chain links TRBV28 to TRBJ2-1; TRBD1 matches 9 bases. The V gene end was trimmed by 7 bases and the J gene end by 4 bases; junction bases not matched to a gene: 14. CDR3 length equals 17 residues. The V gene's germline CDR1 is MDHEN and CDR2 SYDVKM. In nucleotides, the CDR3 is TGTGCCAGCACCCCCACTCCGGGGACAGGGAGTTACAATGAGCAGTTCTTC. Encoded protein: CASTPTPGTGSYNEQFF.

V gene TRBV14 combines with J gene TRBJ1-2; D is uncertain. The CDR3 contains 14 residues. V was clipped by 0 bases and J by 4 bases, with 9 bases between them. Germline CDR1 reads SGHDN; CDR2 reads FVKESK. The CDR3 loop reads CASSQDVGGYGYTF. The CDR3 bases are TGTGCCAGCAGCCAAGATGTGGGAGGCTATGGCTACACCTTC.

Note on this clone: An end of the junction does not agree with germline; a read error may underlie this. The chain couples TRBV24-1 to TRBJ2-3; perhaps TRBD2 as D (5 bases). CDR3 size: 15 residues. Germline V gene lookup returns CDR1 KGHDR and CDR2 SFDVKD. Here the CDR3 DNA reads TGTGCCGCCAGTGCCCCTAGGACTGTCACAGATACGCAGTATTTT. Its translation is CAASAPRTVTDTQYF.

The chain uses TRBV7-2 and TRBJ2-7, with a possible D match to TRBD2 (5 bases). The CDR3 is made up of 14 amino acids. The ends were cut back, 1 base at V and 3 bases at J, with 10 bases in the middle. The V gene's germline CDR1 is SGHTA and CDR2 FQGNSA. The CDR3 DNA reads TGTGCCAGCAGCTTAGATCTTAGCGACTACGAGCAGTACTTC. Its protein product is CASSLDLSDYEQYF.

The V call is TRBV7-9, the J call TRBJ1-2, with 8 bases matching TRBD1. Germline CDR1 is SEHNR and CDR2 is FQNEAQ (reference sequence). This CDR3 is built from 15 residues. The junction had 7 bases not matched to a gene; V was cut back by 0 bases and J by 7 bases. The CDR3 is CASSLAAGGGRGYTF. Here the CDR3 DNA reads TGTGCCAGCAGCTTAGCGGCAGGGGGCGGACGTGGCTACACCTTC.

J is TRBJ2-7 and V is TRBV27, with 8 bases that match TRBD1. The CDR3 has 13 residues. The junction had 7 bases not matched to a gene; V was cut back by 5 bases and J by 7 bases. Germline V gives CDR1 MNHEY, CDR2 SMNVEV (reference sequence). The CDR3 loop is CASSSQDRAEQYF. Here the CDR3 DNA reads TGTGCCAGCAGTAGCCAGGACAGGGCGGAGCAGTACTTC.

This rearrangement joins TRBV6-5 to TRBJ1-1; the D gene is possibly TRBD1 (5 bases). Looked up from germline, CDR1 is MNHEY and CDR2 is SVGAGI. The CDR3 sequence is 15 residues long. Trimming took 6 bases from V and 4 from J, leaving 18 bases between them. The CDR3 nucleotides read TGTGCCAGCAGGGGGTCGGGGGGAGTCAGCACTGAAGCTTTCTTT. Its translation is CASRGSGGVSTEAFF.

V is TRBV4-1 and J is TRBJ2-2, with 7 bases matching TRBD1. Germline V CDR1 and CDR2: MGHRA, YSYEKL. The V and J ends lost 5 bases and 3 bases, in that order; junction bases with no gene match: 6. The CDR3 loop spans 15 amino acids. The CDR3 DNA reads TGCGCCAGCAGCAAGGGACAGTGGGACACCGGGGAGCTGTTTTTT. Amino acids: CASSKGQWDTGELFF.

This chain links TRBV5-4 with TRBJ2-5; the D gene is possibly TRBD1 (7 bases). From germline, CDR1 is SGHNT and CDR2 YYREEE (reference sequence). This CDR3 is built from 15 residues. The V end was cut by 4 bases, the J end by 7 bases, with 20 bases between. CDR3 nucleotide sequence: TGTGCCAGCAGCCTAGAACAGGGGCCCGGGGGGACCCAGTACTTC. Protein product: CASSLEQGPGGTQYF.

This clone appeared once. CDR3 in amino acids: CASNPGMNTEAFF. The CDR3 nucleotides read TGTGCCAGCAATCCCGGGATGAACACTGAAGCTTTCTTT. The chain couples TRBV12-3 or TRBV12-4 to TRBJ1-1; D not resolved. This CDR3 region has 13 residues. Trimming removed 7 bases from V and 0 bases from J, with 9 bases in between.

The J gene is TRBJ2-1, the V gene TRBV5-6; 9 bases map to TRBD1. CDR1 is SGHDT, CDR2 YYEEEE, per germline. The V segment lost 3 bases and the J segment 1 base; nucleotides outside the gene matches: 2. The CDR3 covers 15 residues. The CDR3 bases are TGTGCCAGCAGCTCGACAGGGGGGTCCTACAATGAGCAGTTCTTC. It is translated as CASSSTGGSYNEQFF.